Included here is one T cell receptor beta chain sequence, with context. Its antigen remains unknown. This sample is part of a study of cytomegalovirus exposure and HLA in healthy donors. Overall study findings and caveats: Reported results showed that the classifier diagnosed cytomegalovirus status with high specificity and sensitivity.

The CDR3 spans 16 residues. CDR1 is LNHDA and CDR2 is SQIVND in the germline V gene (reference sequence). With V trimmed by 3 bases and J by 4 bases, 8 bases remained unmatched. PCR employed 60 Vbeta and 13 Jbeta primers. Some clones are missing from TCRdb's copy, which holds only in-frame ones; the method was immunoSEQ multiplex PCR. Here the sample spans around 63,000 clones, about three quarters being singletons. The sample was PBMCs. This clonotype was sampled from a man aged 35 to 55 in good health and CMV-seronegative. This chain joins TRBV19 and TRBJ2-3; 9 bases map to TRBD2. CDR3 region: CASSMDLAGAADTQYF. Written as DNA, the CDR3 is TGTGCCAGTAGTATGGACTTAGCGGGAGCGGCAGATACGCAGTATTTT.